These T cell receptor beta chains were read from a single sample in a study of shared clonotypes between healthy human individuals. Libraries were prepared by immunoSEQ multiplex PCR; TCRdb keeps only in-frame clonotypes and omits some of them. Altogether over 950,000 clones are present, about 80% being singletons, with the ten largest covering more than 0.85%. The sequenced sample consisted of memory CD4+ T cells from PBMCs. These receptors were obtained from a man between 18 and 29 years old in good health. Some clones in this sample may be carry-over from other donors' samples. CDR3s include the opening cysteine and the closing phenylalanine or tryptophan. The D gene is left open where the match is weak. For some rows the clone size is stated as once, few or many, or as a class when expanded; others skip it.

TRBV20-1	TRBJ1-2	NA	NA	TGCAGGGCGGAAGACTACACCTTC	CRAEDYTF
TRBV28	TRBJ1-1	NA	NA	TGTGCCAGCAGTCAGGGGCCCTACATGTCCATGAACACTGAAGCTTTCTTT	CASSQGPYMSMNTEAFF
TRBV11-2	TRBJ2-7	NA	TRBD2	TGTGCCAGCAGCTTAGTAGGACTAGCTCCCACCCACGAGCAGTACTTC	CASSLVGLAPTHEQYF
TRBV2	TRBJ2-1	NA	NA	TGTGCCAGCAGTGACGCGGGGTCCTACAATGAGCAGTTCTTC	CASSDAGSYNEQFF
TRBV15	TRBJ1-2	NA	NA	TGTGCCACCAGTAGGGATAACTATGGCTACACCTTC	CATSRDNYGYTF
TRBV5-1	TRBJ2-7	NA	TRBD2	TGCGCCAGCAGCTTGGGCCGGGGAGGGCCTAGAGAGCAGTACTTC	CASSLGRGGPREQYF
TRBV7-3	TRBJ2-3	NA	NA	TGTGCCAGCAGCTTAAATCGGGTAGATACGCAGTATTTT	CASSLNRVDTQYF
TRBV5-1	TRBJ2-2	NA	NA	TGCGCCAGCAGCTTGGTGTCCCGCGGGGAGCTGTTTTTT	CASSLVSRGELFF
TRBV28	TRBJ1-2	NA	NA	TGTGCCAGCGCTGCGGACGGATATGGCTACACCTTC	CASAADGYGYTF
TRBV14	TRBJ2-1	few	TRBD2	TGTGCCAGCAGGCTAACTAGCGGCTCCTACAATGAGCAGTTCTTC	CASRLTSGSYNEQFF
TRBV28	TRBJ2-2	NA	NA	TGTGCCAGCAGTTCCGCTGGTATCGGGGAGCTGTTTTTT	CASSSAGIGELFF
TRBV5-4	TRBJ2-7	NA	NA	TGTGCCAGCAGCACAGAGGGGCAGAAGCAGTACTTC	CASSTEGQKQYF
TRBV19	TRBJ1-1	NA	TRBD1	TGTGCCAGTAGTACCACAGGGGGCACTGAAGCTTTCTTT	CASSTTGGTEAFF
TRBV19	TRBJ2-1	few	TRBD2	TGTGCCAGTAGTATAGATAGCGGGCCCCCCCTCAATGAGCAGTTCTTC	CASSIDSGPPLNEQFF
TRBV7-2	TRBJ2-1	NA	TRBD1	TGTGCCAGCAGCTTTGGGGGACAGAGTTACAATGAGCAGTTCTTC	CASSFGGQSYNEQFF
TRBV29-1	TRBJ1-1	NA	NA	TGCAGCGTTGATGGGGGGGCTATGAACACTGAAGCTTTCTTT	CSVDGGAMNTEAFF
TRBV7-9	TRBJ1-5	NA	TRBD1	TGTGCCAGCAGCTTAGACAACAGGGGACCCCAGCATTTT	CASSLDNRGPQHF
TRBV18	TRBJ1-4	NA	NA	TGTGCCAGCTCACAACGGACAGTTGCAACTAATGAAAAACTGTTTTTT	CASSQRTVATNEKLFF
TRBV20-1	TRBJ2-5	NA	NA	TGCAGTGCGACCGTCGGGACCACCCAGTACTTC	CSATVGTTQYF
TRBV7-2	TRBJ2-7	once	TRBD1	TGTGCCAGCAGCTCCCGGCGGGACAGGGTCTCCTACGAGCAGTACTTC	CASSSRRDRVSYEQYF
TRBV19	TRBJ2-7	NA	TRBD1	TGTGCCAGTAGTTTCTCCACGACAGGGGCCTCCTACGAGCAGTACTTC	CASSFSTTGASYEQYF
TRBV7-9	TRBJ1-3	NA	NA	TGTGCCAGCAGCGAAACGACGTTGTACTCTGGAAACACCATATATTTT	CASSETTLYSGNTIYF
TRBV7-2	TRBJ1-3	NA	NA	TGTGCCAGCAGCCCACAGGGTTCAAGAAACACCATATATTTT	CASSPQGSRNTIYF
TRBV5-1	TRBJ2-7	NA	NA	TGCGCCAGCAGCCCCTCATCGGATGGGGTCGAGCAGTACTTC	CASSPSSDGVEQYF
TRBV4-3	TRBJ2-1	NA	TRBD2	TGCGCCAGCAGCCAAACTAGCGGGACCTTCTACAATGAGCAGTTCTTC	CASSQTSGTFYNEQFF
TRBV7-2	TRBJ2-5	few	TRBD2	TGTGCCAGCAGCTTGACTAGCGGGAGGGCCCGAGAGACCCAGTACTTC	CASSLTSGRARETQYF
TRBV30	TRBJ2-7	NA	NA	TGTGCCTGGAGTGTACCTTTCTACGAGCAGTACTTC	CAWSVPFYEQYF
TRBV7-7	TRBJ2-5	NA	NA	TGTGCCAGCCCACCCATCCCCCGTCTGGAGACCCAGTACTTC	CASPPIPRLETQYF
TRBV2	TRBJ2-7	NA	TRBD1	TGTGCCAGCAGGGGACAGGGGTCCGAGCAGTACTTC	CASRGQGSEQYF
TRBV29-1	TRBJ2-5	NA	TRBD1	TGCAGCGTCGGGACAGGGGCCGCCACCCAGTACTTC	CSVGTGAATQYF
TRBV6-6	TRBJ1-2	few	NA	TGTGCCAGCAGTTACGTCTATGGCTACACCTTC	CASSYVYGYTF
TRBV5-1	TRBJ2-3	NA	TRBD2	TGCGCCAGCAGAAGGACTAGCAGGGACACAGATACGCAGTATTTT	CASRRTSRDTDTQYF
TRBV6-1	TRBJ2-7	NA	NA	TGTGCCAGCAGTGAAGCTGCGACATTCACCTACGAGCAGTACTTC	CASSEAATFTYEQYF
TRBV4-1	TRBJ2-3	NA	NA	TGCGCCAGCAGCCAAGACGTCCCCGGGGATACGCAGTATTTT	CASSQDVPGDTQYF
TRBV7-2	TRBJ2-7	NA	TRBD2	TGTGCCAGCAGCTTAGTCCCGCTGGGCGGGAGGAACGAGCAGTACTTC	CASSLVPLGGRNEQYF
TRBV7-9	TRBJ1-1	NA	NA	TGTGCCAGCAGCTTATCGGGGGCAAGGGACACTGAAGCTTTCTTT	CASSLSGARDTEAFF
TRBV28	TRBJ2-7	NA	TRBD1	TGTGCCAGCAGTTTACCACAGGGGTTTGGGCAGTACTTC	CASSLPQGFGQYF
TRBV4-1	TRBJ2-7	NA	NA	TGCGCCAGCAGCCAAGATGGGCAGCCCCCCGACGAGCAGTACTTC	CASSQDGQPPDEQYF
TRBV7-3	TRBJ2-2	NA	NA	TGTGCCAGCAGCTCCCCCTTTCGGGGGCGGAACACCGGGGAGCTGTTTTTT	CASSSPFRGRNTGELFF
TRBV5-1	TRBJ1-1	NA	NA	TGCGCCAGCAGCTATCGGGCCCTGAACACTGAAGCTTTCTTT	CASSYRALNTEAFF
TRBV9	TRBJ2-3	once	NA	TGTGCCAGCAGCGTAGTAGTAACCACAGATACGCAGTATTTT	CASSVVVTTDTQYF
TRBV30	TRBJ1-2	many	TRBD1	TGTGCCTGGAGTGTACTACGGGACAGGGGCTATGGCTACACCTTC	CAWSVLRDRGYGYTF
TRBV18	TRBJ2-2	NA	TRBD2	TGTGCCAGCTCACCAACTAGCGGCAGAAACACCGGGGAGCTGTTTTTT	CASSPTSGRNTGELFF
TRBV19	TRBJ2-7	NA	NA	TGTGCCAGTAGTATAGGTAACCGCCTCAGCGAGCAGTACTTC	CASSIGNRLSEQYF
TRBV7-9	TRBJ2-1	once	TRBD2	TGTGCCAGCAGCCCGGGACTAGCGGGAGTCGACAATGAGCAGTTCTTC	CASSPGLAGVDNEQFF
TRBV11-2	TRBJ2-7	NA	NA	TGTGCCAGCAGCGTGGGAGACTACGAGCAGTACTTC	CASSVGDYEQYF
TRBV14	TRBJ2-7	NA	NA	TGTGCCAGCAGCGGAAGAAAGATAAGCCAGTACGAGCAGTACTTC	CASSGRKISQYEQYF
TRBV20-1	TRBJ2-1	NA	NA	TGCAGTGCTAGCAAGCGCCCGCAGTTCTTC	CSASKRPQFF
TRBV5-1	TRBJ1-2	few	TRBD1	TGCGCCAGCAGCCCCCAGACAGGGGAGGCTGGCTACACCTTC	CASSPQTGEAGYTF